This T cell receptor beta chain emerged from a study of regulatory dendritic cells for organ transplantation. Trimming removed 6 bases from V and 7 bases from J; junction bases left unmatched: 7. This CDR3 region has 15 residues. Per the germline V gene, CDR1 is MNHEY and CDR2 is SMNVEV (reference sequence). TCRdb's table, derived via immunoSEQ multiplex PCR, lists solely in-frame clones and lacks some. The sample contains 22,000 or so clones, around three quarters of which appear only once. The V call is TRBV27, the J call TRBJ1-4; 11 positions match TRBD1. Sequenced input: memory CD4+ T cells from blood. The subset is: CD45RO+ memory T cells. The sequence was obtained from a human donor in good health. CDR3 loop: CASSPRDRGFEKLFF. The CDR3 DNA follows: TGTGCCAGCAGCCCCCGGGACAGGGGGTTTGAAAAACTGTTTTTT.